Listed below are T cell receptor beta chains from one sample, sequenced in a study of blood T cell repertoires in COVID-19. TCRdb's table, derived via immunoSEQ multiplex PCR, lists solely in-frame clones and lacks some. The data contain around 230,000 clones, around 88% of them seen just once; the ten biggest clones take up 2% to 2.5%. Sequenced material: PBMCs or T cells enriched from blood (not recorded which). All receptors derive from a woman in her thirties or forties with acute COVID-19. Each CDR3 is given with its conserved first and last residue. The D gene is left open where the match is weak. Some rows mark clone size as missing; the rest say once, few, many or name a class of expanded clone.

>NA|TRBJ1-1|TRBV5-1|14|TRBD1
TGCGCCAGCAGCCCGGGACAGGCCAACACTGAAGCTTTCTTT
CASSPGQANTEAFF
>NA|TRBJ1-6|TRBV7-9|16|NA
TGTGCCAGCAGCTTGGGGCAGAGCTCCTATAATTCACCCCTCCACTTT
CASSLGQSSYNSPLHF
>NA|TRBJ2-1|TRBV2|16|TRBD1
TGTGCCAGCAGTGCTTTCTGGGACAGGGGCTACAATGAGCAGTTCTTC
CASSAFWDRGYNEQFF
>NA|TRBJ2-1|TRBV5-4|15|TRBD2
TGTGCCAGCAGCTTGCCGGGACTAGCGGGGTATGAGCAGTTCTTC
CASSLPGLAGYEQFF
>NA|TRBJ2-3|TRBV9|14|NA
TGTGCCAGCAGCGTAGCAGCGCACACAGATACGCAGTATTTT
CASSVAAHTDTQYF
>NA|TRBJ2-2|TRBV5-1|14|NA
TGCGCCAGCAGTTCAGGATCCCCTGCCGGGGAGCTGTTTTTT
CASSSGSPAGELFF
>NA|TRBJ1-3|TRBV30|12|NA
TGTGCCTGGCTACAGGGAGCGGATACCATATATTTT
CAWLQGADTIYF
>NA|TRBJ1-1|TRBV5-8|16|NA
TGTGCCAGCAGCTTGCCGGGGACAAGGCTGAACACTGAAGCTTTCTTT
CASSLPGTRLNTEAFF
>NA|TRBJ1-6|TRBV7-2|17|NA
TGTGCCAGCAGCTTAGGATCCGGGGGTCCATGGACCTCACCCCTCCACTTT
CASSLGSGGPWTSPLHF
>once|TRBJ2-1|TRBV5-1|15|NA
TGCGCCAGCAGCTTGGACAGGGTCTCCTACAATGAGCAGTTCTTC
CASSLDRVSYNEQFF
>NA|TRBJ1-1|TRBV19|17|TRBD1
TGTGCCAGTAGTGTACAGGGCAGGGGGATCATGAACACTGAAGCTTTCTTT
CASSVQGRGIMNTEAFF
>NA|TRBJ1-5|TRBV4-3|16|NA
TGCGCCAGCAGCCAAGATCTATCGGTCGTCAATCAGCCCCAGCATTTT
CASSQDLSVVNQPQHF